This T cell receptor beta chain was retrieved from a study of CD8 T cells in ankylosing spondylitis. The sample holds a few counts of this clonotype. Its cognate antigen is unknown. Between the trimmed V and J ends, which lost 4 bases and 6 bases, there was a span of 19 bases. This CDR3 is built from 15 residues. CDR1 SGHVS and CDR2 FQNEAQ come from the germline V gene. Study results and caveats: In ankylosing spondylitis blood, a motif of seven to nine highly homologous TCR beta variants appeared characteristic. Reported data indicate significant enrichment of disease-linked clones within matched ankylosing spondylitis synovial fluid. There were earlier reports of some motif variants in reactive arthritis synovial fluid and blood.

From the 5' RACE reads, TCRdb called clonotypes with MiXCR, one entry per CDR3 protein. The sample consists of 300,000 to 400,000 distinct CDR3 sequences, 20% to 25% of them appearing once. This clonotype originated in a male donor with ankylosing spondylitis or in good health (not recorded which). The chain couples TRBV7-8 to TRBJ2-7; a weak D match, TRBD2 (5 bases). Specimen: blood, either unsorted or a sorted T cell fraction (not recorded which). The DNA of the CDR3 is TGTGCCAGCAGCTCCAGTGGAGGTCATGTTATCGAGCAGTACTTC. Amino acid sequence: CASSSSGGHVIEQYF.